What follows are 13 T cell receptor beta chains derived from one specimen sequenced in a study of OX40 agonist ivuxolimab in advanced cancers. Clones were sequenced by immunoSEQ multiplex PCR, and TCRdb holds only the in-frame ones, with some missing. Of 50,000 to 75,000 clones detected, approximately 80% appear once; the ten largest clones hold more than 1.4%. The material sequenced was CD4+ or CD8+ T cells sorted from blood, taken in a trial of the OX40 agonist ivuxolimab. These receptors all come from an adult with an advanced solid tumor such as melanoma, head and neck, liver or kidney cancer.

The V call is TRBV15, the J call TRBJ1-4; TRBD1 aligns across 7 bases. Germline lookup yields CDR1 LNHNV and CDR2 YYDKDF (reference sequence). The V segment lost 0 bases and the J segment 3 bases; nucleotides outside the gene matches: 4. This CDR3 is 16 amino acids long. CDR3 bases: TGTGCCACCAGCAGAGATCTGGGACAGCCTAATGAAAAACTGTTTTTT. Amino acids: CATSRDLGQPNEKLFF.

The V gene is TRBV11-2, the J gene TRBJ2-7; TRBD2 matches 7 bases. Germline CDR1 and CDR2: SGHAT and FQNNGV. Trimming removed 5 bases from V and 6 bases from J; junction bases left unmatched: 13. This CDR3 has 15 amino acids. The CDR3 here is CASSPGPAGRIEQYF. The DNA of the CDR3 is TGTGCCAGCAGCCCGGGGCCAGCGGGAAGGATCGAGCAGTACTTC.

The chain combines TRBV6-1 with TRBJ2-7; the D gene could be TRBD1 or TRBD2 (6 bases each). The V and J ends lost 4 bases and 2 bases respectively, with 12 bases between them. This CDR3 has 14 amino acids. The V gene's germline CDR1 is MNHNS and CDR2 SASEGT. CDR3: CASSGGRGAYEQYF. CDR3 coding DNA: TGTGCCAGCAGTGGGGGGCGGGGCGCCTACGAGCAGTACTTC.

This clone was seen a handful of times. This chain connects TRBV5-5 to TRBJ2-5, with a weak D call TRBD1 (5 bases). The V end was cut by 2 bases, the J end by 2 bases, with 19 bases between. Germline V gene lookup returns CDR1 SGHKS and CDR2 YYEKEE (reference sequence). The CDR3 is made up of 17 amino acids. CDR3 nucleotides: TGTGCCAGCAGCTTTAGGGGCCGAGGAGTGCCACAAGAGACCCAGTACTTC. Its translation is CASSFRGRGVPQETQYF.

The rearrangement links TRBV5-1 to TRBJ1-2; D might be TRBD1 (5 bases). Germline V gene sequence: CDR1 SGHRS, CDR2 YFSETQ. V was clipped by 0 bases and J by 11 bases, with 11 bases between them. The CDR3 contains 12 residues. CDR3: CASSLEAGRYTF. CDR3 DNA sequence: TGCGCCAGCAGCTTGGAGGCAGGGAGGTACACCTTC.

The chain combines TRBV11-1 with TRBJ2-7; 10 nucleotides align to TRBD1. CDR1 and CDR2 from the germline V gene are SGHAT and FQDESV (reference sequence). Trimming at V came to 2 bases and at J to 2 bases, leaving 9 bases not matched to a gene. The CDR3 spans 17 residues. CDR3 coding DNA: TGTGCCAGCAGCTTACAAGGGATAGGGACAGGGGCCTACGAGCAGTACTTC. It encodes CASSLQGIGTGAYEQYF.

The CDR3 DNA reads as TGTGCCAGCAGCCAAGTCAAGTTTTTCCCATACACTGAAGCTTTCTTT. Translated: CASSQVKFFPYTEAFF. The chain is built from TRBV14 and TRBJ1-1, with no clear D. Deletions cut 1 base from V and 3 bases from J, with 15 bases between. This CDR3 has 16 residues. Germline CDR1 is SGHDN and CDR2 is FVKESK.

The gene calls are TRBV5-1 and TRBJ1-2; no reliable D call. V lost 6 bases to trimming and J lost 0 bases, with 12 bases between them. The CDR3 has 14 residues. The germline V gene has CDR1 SGHRS and CDR2 YFSETQ. CDR3 region: CASKLEQANYGYTF. As DNA, the CDR3 is TGCGCCAGCAAACTGGAACAAGCTAACTATGGCTACACCTTC.

This sequence joins TRBV5-4 and TRBJ2-1; a weak D match, TRBD1 (5 bases). The CDR3 runs to 13 residues. V lost 5 bases to trimming and J lost 8 bases, with 14 bases between them. The germline CDR1 and CDR2 sequences are SGHNT and YYREEE (reference sequence). In DNA form, the CDR3 reads TGTGCCAGCAGTCGATCAGGGATGTATGAGCAGTTCTTC. This encodes CASSRSGMYEQFF.

This chain's CDR3 is CASSTRLILRGSGNTIYF. The CDR3 region has the DNA TGTGCCAGCAGCACCCGCCTGATCTTAAGGGGATCTGGAAACACCATATATTTT. The chain recombines TRBV7-6 with TRBJ1-3; perhaps TRBD1 as D (5 bases). V was pared by 5 bases and J by 1 base, with 21 bases between. The CDR3 covers 18 residues. Germline V gene data show CDR1 as SGHVS and CDR2 as FNYEAQ.

CDR3 bases: TGTGCCAGCAGCATCTGGACGGGGATTAGCACAGATACGCAGTATTTT. Translated, it gives CASSIWTGISTDTQYF. J is TRBJ2-3 and V is TRBV5-5; tentatively, D is TRBD2 (5 bases). Germline V lookup: CDR1 SGHKS, CDR2 YYEKEE (reference sequence). The germline V and J ends were trimmed by 4 bases and 0 bases, with 15 bases remaining between them. The CDR3 extends over 16 amino acids. Based on the CDR3 plus reference TRBV5-5 and TRBJ2-3, the full variable domain is DAGVTQSPTHLIKTRGQQVTLRCSPISGHKSVSWYQQVLGQGPQFIFQYYEKEERGRGNFPDRFSARQFPNYSSELNVNALLLGDSALYLCASSIWTGISTDTQYFGPGTRLTVL.

This clone was seen only once. The V and J genes are TRBV7-2 and TRBJ1-5; D is perhaps TRBD1 (5 bases). The V end lost 4 bases, the J end lost 0 bases, and 13 bases lay between the germline ends. This CDR3 region has 16 residues. The V gene's germline CDR1 is SGHTA and CDR2 FQGNSA. The CDR3 coding sequence is TGTGCCAGCAGCTCATCGGGACGGATTAGCAATCAGCCCCAGCATTTT. Its translation: CASSSSGRISNQPQHF.

V usage is TRBV20-1 and J usage is TRBJ2-3; D might be TRBD1 or TRBD2, each matching 6 bases. CDR1 and CDR2 from the germline V gene are DFQATT and SNEGSKA (reference sequence). The CDR3 consists of 11 residues. Trimming pared 8 bases from V and 12 bases from J, leaving 18 bases between. For the CDR3, the DNA is TGCAGTTTCGGGGGACACGGGGTTCAGTATTTT. It is translated as CSFGGHGVQYF.